A single sample is the source of the 19 T cell receptor beta chains below, sequenced in a study of human T cells and chemical hapten exposure. Stated time point: patch test 1, 2 weeks after DPC sensitization. Treatment noted: therapeutic diphenylcyclopropenone sensitization with weekly scalp DPC. TCRdb independently ran MiXCR on the RACE reads; one entry per CDR3 protein. The sample lists 75,000 to 100,000 distinct CDR3 sequences, around 11% occurring once. This specimen consisted of whole blood, obtained in connection with sensitization to the hapten diphenylcyclopropenone (DPC). These receptors were taken from a woman between 35 and 50 years old with alopecia areata. Some clones in this sample may be carry-over from other donors' samples.

CDR3 nucleotides: TGTGCCAGCAGTGGTTTTAGTACGGGGTCCTCCTATAATTCACCCCTCCACTTT. Amino acid sequence: CASSGFSTGSSYNSPLHF. The genes are TRBV2 and TRBJ1-6; D is undetermined. The CDR3 totals 18 residues. Germline CDR1 SNHLY, CDR2 FYNNEI. V was shortened by 4 bases and J by 0 bases, with 16 bases between the two germline ends. The full variable domain, its missing parts supplied by reference TRBV2 and TRBJ1-6, is EPEVTQTPSHQVTQMGQEVILRCVPISNHLYFYWYRQILGQKVEFLVSFYNNEISEKSEIFDDQFSVERPDGSNFTLKIRSTKLEDSAMYFCASSGFSTGSSYNSPLHFGNGTRLTVT.

In its sample, this clonotype was seen a few times. The rearrangement joins TRBV5-5 to TRBJ1-1; D is unclear. The V and J ends lost 6 bases and 0 bases respectively, with 12 bases between them. Germline CDR1 SGHKS, CDR2 YYEKEE (reference sequence). The length of the CDR3 is 14 residues. This CDR3 is CASTLGYMNTEAFF. In nucleotides, the CDR3 is TGTGCCAGCACCTTAGGATATATGAACACTGAAGCTTTCTTT.

In this sample, this clonotype turned up a few times. The V and J genes are TRBV18 and TRBJ2-7, with 8 bases identical to TRBD2. The CDR3 totals 14 residues. The V gene's germline CDR1 is KGHSH and CDR2 LQKENI. V trimming: 0 bases; J trimming: 3 bases; junction bases outside the gene matches: 1. CDR3 amino acids: CASSPPSGSYEQYF. Written as DNA, the CDR3 is TGTGCCAGCTCACCACCGAGCGGGAGCTACGAGCAGTACTTC.

The chain couples TRBV7-3 to TRBJ2-1; TRBD1 or TRBD2 may be the D gene (5 bases each). V gave up 5 bases and J gave up 10 bases, with 15 bases separating them. The CDR3 has 13 amino acids. CDR1 is SGHTA, CDR2 FQGTGA, per germline. CDR3 residues: CASSTGLGPEQFF. The CDR3, as DNA: TGTGCCAGCAGCACAGGACTCGGCCCCGAGCAGTTCTTC.

The rearrangement joins TRBV9 to TRBJ1-2; D is ambiguous. Germline CDR1 reads SGDLS; CDR2 reads YYNGEE. This CDR3 comprises 13 residues. V was pared by 4 bases and J by 8 bases, with 15 bases between. As DNA, the CDR3 is TGTGCCAGCAGCCCGGACGGGTTGAAGGGCTACACCTTC. Amino acid sequence: CASSPDGLKGYTF.

This clonotype was seen only a few times. The chain joins TRBV24-1 to TRBJ2-7; unclear D gene. Per germline, CDR1 KGHDR and CDR2 SFDVKD. Trimming pared 4 bases from V and 7 bases from J, leaving 10 bases between. The CDR3 loop spans 12 amino acids. The CDR3: CATSDPVGEQYF. CDR3 bases: TGTGCCACCAGTGACCCGGTAGGAGAGCAGTACTTC.

This clonotype was seen repeatedly, ten times or more. The CDR3 DNA reads TGCAGTGCTGGCAGGGGGGGGACTTACGAGCAGTACTTC. Translating gives CSAGRGGTYEQYF. V and J are TRBV20-1 and TRBJ2-7; D tentatively fits TRBD1 or TRBD2 (7 bases each). CDR3 length equals 13 residues. Germline lookup yields CDR1 DFQATT and CDR2 SNEGSKA (reference sequence). V lost 5 bases and J lost 4, with 15 bases in between.

This chain uses TRBV6-1 with TRBJ2-7, with 14 bases aligning to TRBD2. The CDR3 runs 16 residues. In germline, CDR1 is MNHNS, CDR2 SASEGT. V shed 4 bases, J shed 9 bases, and the junction held 11 bases outside the gene matches. The DNA of the CDR3 is TGTGCCAGCAGTGGTGGACTAGCGGGAGGCACAGGTCGGCAGTACTTC. Protein sequence: CASSGGLAGGTGRQYF.

This clonotype has at least ten counts. The chain recombines TRBV7-9 with TRBJ2-5; tentatively, D is TRBD2 (6 bases). The CDR3 loop spans 15 amino acids. Per the germline V gene, CDR1 is SEHNR and CDR2 is FQNEAQ (reference sequence). V gave up 7 bases and J gave up 2 bases, with 17 bases separating them. CDR3 loop: CASTHPGLRQETQYF. CDR3 in DNA: TGTGCCAGCACCCACCCGGGACTGAGGCAAGAGACCCAGTACTTC.

In this sample, this clonotype turned up a few times. The chain employs TRBV4-2 and TRBJ2-1; 12 nucleotides align to TRBD2. The length of the CDR3 is 15 residues. Germline CDR1 is LGHNA and CDR2 is YNFKEQ. The V gene end was trimmed by 3 bases and the J gene end by 8 bases; junction bases not matched to a gene: 5. In DNA, the CDR3 is TGTGCCAGCAGCCACCCGACTAGCGGGAGTCATGAGCAGTTCTTC. Translated: CASSHPTSGSHEQFF.

The CDR3 sequence: CASSQGTGPSSTDTQYF. In DNA form, the CDR3 reads TGCGCCAGCAGCCAAGGGACGGGGCCTTCGAGCACAGATACGCAGTATTTT. V gene TRBV4-3 combines with J gene TRBJ2-3; D might be TRBD1 or TRBD2, each matching 5 bases. The germline V gene has CDR1 LGHNA and CDR2 YSLEER. The germline V and J ends were trimmed by 1 base and 0 bases, with 14 bases remaining between them. The CDR3 has 17 residues.

In this sample, this clonotype turned up a few times. The chain has TRBV20-1 and TRBJ2-1, with 10 positions matching TRBD2. V lost 2 bases and J lost 2; bases outside the gene matches: 0. The length of the CDR3 is 14 residues. CDR1 is DFQATT and CDR2 is SNEGSKA in the germline V gene (reference sequence). The CDR3 spells CSARLAGAYNEQFF. The CDR3, as DNA: TGCAGTGCTAGACTAGCGGGGGCCTACAATGAGCAGTTCTTC.

V usage is TRBV5-1 and J usage is TRBJ2-7; 12 bases are a match to TRBD2. CDR3 length: 16 amino acids. J gave up 2 bases and V 1 base, and 4 bases lay outside the gene matches. Looked up from germline, CDR1 is SGHRS and CDR2 is YFSETQ. The CDR3 nucleotides read TGCGCCAGCAGCTTGACTAGCGGGAGGCAGGCCTACGAGCAGTACTTC. It encodes CASSLTSGRQAYEQYF.

In DNA, the CDR3 is TGTGCCAGCAGCTTAGCTCCGGGACAGTCAGAAGCTTTCTTT. This sequence encodes CASSLAPGQSEAFF. The chain links TRBV7-2 to TRBJ1-1; 7 bases are shared with TRBD1. J lost 8 bases, V lost 0 bases, and 6 bases had no gene match. Germline loops: CDR1 SGHTA, CDR2 FQGNSA. There are 14 residues in the CDR3.

The chain links TRBV6-5 to TRBJ2-7, with D uncertain. V dropped 7 bases and J dropped 0 bases, with 10 bases sitting between them. This CDR3 contains 13 residues. Germline loops: CDR1 MNHEY, CDR2 SVGAGI. The CDR3, as DNA: TGTGCCAGCATGTCACACAGCTCCTACGAGCAGTACTTC. Amino acids: CASMSHSSYEQYF.

The chain couples TRBV5-1 to TRBJ1-1; no clear D. In germline, CDR1 is SGHRS, CDR2 YFSETQ. This CDR3 contains 16 residues. V lost 0 bases and J 1 base, leaving 13 bases between the germline ends. The CDR3 region has the DNA TGCGCCAGCAGCTTGGTCTCTGGACCCACGAACACTGAAGCTTTCTTT. Translating it yields CASSLVSGPTNTEAFF.

The gene calls are TRBV28 and TRBJ2-5; TRBD2 is a possible D gene (5 bases). V lost 8 bases to trimming and J lost 2 bases, with 12 bases between them. This CDR3 is built from 13 residues. Germline V gene lookup returns CDR1 MDHEN and CDR2 SYDVKM. CDR3 bases: TGTGCCAGCTGCAAGGGCGGGCAAGAGACCCAGTACTTC. This sequence encodes CASCKGGQETQYF.

The V gene is TRBV6-1, the J gene TRBJ2-1; D uncertain. The germline V and J ends were trimmed by 3 bases and 2 bases, with 8 bases remaining between them. CDR3 size: 14 residues. Per the germline V gene, CDR1 is MNHNS and CDR2 is SASEGT. In nucleotides, the CDR3 is TGTGCCAGCAGTGAGCTCGGGCCCTACAATGAGCAGTTCTTC. Protein product: CASSELGPYNEQFF.

This clonotype is categorized as medium-sized. The genes are TRBV7-2 and TRBJ1-3; D is perhaps TRBD1 (6 bases). Trimming removed 1 base from V and 3 bases from J, with 7 bases in between. The CDR3 runs to 14 residues. Germline assignment: CDR1 SGHTA and CDR2 FQGNSA. The CDR3, as DNA: TGTGCCAGCAGCTTAGAGGGGGATGGAAACACCATATATTTT. Translating it yields CASSLEGDGNTIYF.